This T cell receptor beta chain originates from a study of blood T cell repertoires in COVID-19. Looking at the study overall: The origin of the acute and convalescent COVID-19 samples was the United States, Italy and Spain. PBMCs, B-cell-depleted T cells, or T cells provided the cDNA or gDNA that made up the material.

The CDR3 covers 16 residues. The V segment lost 5 bases and the J segment 0 bases; nucleotides outside the gene matches: 6. The germline V gene encodes CDR1 SGHAT and CDR2 FQNNGV. Original processing notes: Scientists estimated how many nucleated cells there were by amplifying reference gene primers. Sequencing was performed with immunoSEQ multiplex PCR; in TCRdb, only in-frame clones are kept and a portion is missing. Clone size and the V and J calls come from that table; the DNA yielded D and trimming. The table has 90,000 to 140,000 clones, 85% to 90% seen once; the top ten hold 4% to 5%. The J gene is TRBJ1-1, the V gene TRBV11-2; 10 bases agree with TRBD1. The origin of this receptor is a man aged 45-65 years with acute or convalescent COVID-19. Sequencing input: peripheral blood. The chain's CDR3 is CASSPAGQGLNTEAFF. The CDR3 region has the DNA TGTGCCAGCAGCCCAGCGGGACAGGGGCTGAACACTGAAGCTTTCTTT.